This T cell receptor beta chain was found in a study of PD-L1 blockade in urothelial cancer. CDR3 size: 20 residues. Trimming shortened V by 0 bases and J by 4 bases, and 25 bases separated the two germline ends. Assay used: immunoSEQ multiplex PCR; TCRdb lists only in-frame clones, some missing. The table shows around 110,000 clones, with around 89% occurring only once. The time point here: peripheral blood 6 weeks after treatment start. The input for sequencing was PBMCs, taken around atezolizumab (anti-PD-L1) treatment. This TCR was recovered from a man aged 60 to 69 with urothelial cancer. The chain links TRBV23-1 to TRBJ1-5; D possibly corresponds to TRBD1 (5 bases). TRBV23-1 is an ORF for which the function is uncertain. The CDR3 spells CASSQSSLKGAPVGNQPQHF. The CDR3 nucleotides are TGCGCCAGCAGTCAATCGTCCCTCAAAGGGGCCCCAGTAGGGAATCAGCCCCAGCATTTT.